The 12 T cell receptor beta chains in this list originate from one sample, sequenced in a study of blood T cell repertoires in COVID-19. Clones were sequenced by immunoSEQ multiplex PCR, and TCRdb holds only the in-frame ones, with some missing. The table shows around 200,000 clones, with 85% to 90% occurring only once. Sample: peripheral blood. Every receptor here comes from a woman of 80 years or more in a cohort sampled during active or convalescent COVID-19.

This sequence joins TRBV29-1 and TRBJ1-1; TRBD1 might be the D (5 bases). The germline gives CDR1 SQVTM, CDR2 ANQGSEA. The CDR3 has 12 amino acids. The V and J ends lost 7 bases and 1 base respectively, with 10 bases between them. Here the CDR3 DNA reads TGCAGCGGGGGGAGGGCGAACACTGAAGCTTTCTTT. This sequence encodes CSGGRANTEAFF.

The rearrangement joins TRBV7-9 to TRBJ1-2; possibly TRBD1 for D (5 bases). Trimming took 4 bases from V and 6 from J, leaving 12 bases between them. The CDR3 contains 13 residues. Germline V gives CDR1 SEHNR, CDR2 FQNEAQ (reference sequence). The CDR3 region is CASSSPRGNGYTF. In nucleotides, the CDR3 is TGTGCCAGCAGCTCCCCCCGGGGGAATGGCTACACCTTC.

The chain has TRBV28 and TRBJ2-7; tentative D call: TRBD2 (5 bases). V dropped 2 bases and J dropped 0 bases, with 11 bases sitting between them. From germline, CDR1 is MDHEN and CDR2 SYDVKM. This CDR3 is 15 amino acids long. CDR3 sequence (DNA): TGTGCCAGCAGTTTACTAGCCCGAAGCTCCTACGAGCAGTACTTC. Its protein is CASSLLARSSYEQYF.

The CDR3 bases are TGTGCCAGCAGTGGGGAGGATACGCAGTATTTT. Its translation is CASSGEDTQYF. V and J are TRBV2 and TRBJ2-3; D is perhaps TRBD2 (5 bases). The V gene lost 4 bases and the J gene lost 6 bases, with 5 bases spanning the gap. The CDR3 spans 11 residues. Germline V gene lookup returns CDR1 SNHLY and CDR2 FYNNEI.

J is TRBJ1-5 and V is TRBV6-5; D is undetermined. CDR3 length equals 14 residues. The V end lost 5 bases, the J end lost 7 bases, and 15 bases lay between the germline ends. Germline V gene data show CDR1 as MNHEY and CDR2 as SVGAGI. CDR3 in DNA: TGTGCCAGCAGTCCCCGGGAATGGCGACAGCCCCAGCATTTT. Amino acids: CASSPREWRQPQHF.

The genes are TRBV11-2 and TRBJ2-7, with 9 bases aligning to TRBD2. The length of the CDR3 is 17 residues. The ends lost 1 base at V and 2 bases at J; junction bases unmatched: 9. Germline V gene sequence: CDR1 SGHAT, CDR2 FQNNGV. The CDR3 here is CASSLVLAGRFPYEQYF. The CDR3 DNA reads as TGTGCCAGCAGCTTAGTCCTAGCGGGGCGATTTCCCTACGAGCAGTACTTC.

The rearrangement joins TRBV4-3 to TRBJ1-6; D gene uncertain. The CDR3 length is 16 residues. Trimming pared 4 bases from V and 0 bases from J, leaving 10 bases between. The germline V gene has CDR1 LGHNA and CDR2 YSLEER. The CDR3 region is CASSLSLSSYNSPLHF. The CDR3 bases are TGCGCCAGCAGCCTATCATTGAGCTCCTATAATTCACCCCTCCACTTT.

This chain joins TRBV5-6 and TRBJ1-6; D remains ambiguous. This CDR3 has 16 residues. Germline loops: CDR1 SGHDT, CDR2 YYEEEE. Trimming took 0 bases from V and 9 from J, leaving 16 bases between them. The CDR3 DNA reads as TGTGCCAGCAGCTTGGCGATTGTGACACCCCTTTCACCCCTCCACTTT. Its protein is CASSLAIVTPLSPLHF.

This clone was seen just once. CDR3 loop: CASSLARTSRWLQYF. The CDR3 bases are TGTGCCAGCAGCTTAGCGCGGACTAGTCGGTGGTTGCAGTATTTT. The chain links TRBV7-8 to TRBJ2-3; 7 bases agree with TRBD2. CDR1 and CDR2 from the germline V gene are SGHVS and FQNEAQ. This CDR3 has 15 amino acids. Trimming removed 0 bases from V and 11 bases from J; junction bases left unmatched: 11.

J is TRBJ2-1 and V is TRBV7-9, with 14 bases fitting TRBD2. J gave up 0 bases and V 5 bases, and 3 bases lay outside the gene matches. The CDR3 sequence is 17 residues long. Germline values: CDR1 SEHNR, CDR2 FQNEAQ (reference sequence). CDR3 residues: CASSPGLAGDSYNEQFF. The CDR3 region has the DNA TGTGCCAGCAGCCCGGGACTAGCGGGAGACTCCTACAATGAGCAGTTCTTC.

The chain combines TRBV16 with TRBJ2-5; TRBD2 aligns across 9 bases. Germline V lookup: CDR1 KGHSY, CDR2 FQNENV. Trimming took 4 bases from V and 3 from J; bases not matched to a gene: 9. The CDR3 covers 16 residues. Here the CDR3 DNA reads TGTGCCAGCAGCCGTGGAGAAGCGGGGGGTAAAGAGACCCAGTACTTC. It translates to CASSRGEAGGKETQYF.

This clone occurred once. V usage is TRBV19 and J usage is TRBJ1-1, with a possible D match to TRBD1 (6 bases). The germline V gene encodes CDR1 LNHDA and CDR2 SQIVND (reference sequence). Trimming left V 3 bases short and J 8 bases short, with 28 bases between. This CDR3 spans 18 amino acids. Here the CDR3 DNA reads TGTGCCAGTAGTATTCAAATGGACAGTCTTATTTTGTTGCCCGAAGCTTTCTTT. Its translation is CASSIQMDSLILLPEAFF.